One and the same sample provided the 10 T cell receptor beta chains below, sequenced in a study of shared clonotypes between healthy human individuals. TCRdb's copy holds only in-frame clones and misses some; the assay was immunoSEQ multiplex PCR. Altogether fewer than 650,000 clones are present, 70% to 80% being singletons, with the ten largest covering roughly 13%. The sample was PBMCs. The receptors were gathered from a middle-aged woman in good health. Some clones in this sample may be carry-over from other donors' samples.

Turning to this clone: Other DNA sequences within the sample encode an identical CDR3. The CDR3 loop is CAWSVIRETQYF. As DNA, the CDR3 is TGTGCCTGGAGCGTCATTCGAGAGACCCAGTACTTC. The chain uses TRBV30 and TRBJ2-5; D unresolved. The CDR3 has 12 residues. Trimming shortened V by 3 bases and J by 4 bases, and 9 bases separated the two germline ends. Germline V gene lookup returns CDR1 GTSNPN and CDR2 SVGIG (reference sequence).

The chain joins TRBV15 to TRBJ2-2, with TRBD2 matching over 11 bases. Germline V gives CDR1 LNHNV, CDR2 YYDKDF (reference sequence). The CDR3 is made up of 16 amino acids. After removal of 3 bases from V and 2 bases from J, the junction contained 2 bases not matched to a gene. Here the CDR3 DNA reads TGTGCCACCAGCAGCCGACTAGCGGGAAACACCGGGGAGCTGTTTTTT. Its translation is CATSSRLAGNTGELFF.

This clone was seen at least ten times. The genes are TRBV18 and TRBJ2-1; no firm D call. This CDR3 has 11 residues. CDR1 KGHSH and CDR2 LQKENI come from the germline V gene. V dropped 4 bases and J dropped 7 bases, with 5 bases sitting between them. The CDR3 here is CASSLINEQFF. CDR3 coding DNA: TGTGCCAGCTCACTCATTAATGAGCAGTTCTTC.

V and J are TRBV7-9 and TRBJ1-1; tentatively, D is TRBD1 (6 bases). The CDR3 runs 14 residues. Per germline, CDR1 SEHNR and CDR2 FQNEAQ (reference sequence). V lost 4 bases and J 1 base, leaving 10 bases between the germline ends. The CDR3 reads CASSWGGGNTEAFF. CDR3 nucleotide sequence: TGTGCCAGCAGCTGGGGAGGGGGGAACACTGAAGCTTTCTTT. The whole variable domain, remainder taken from reference TRBV7-9 and TRBJ1-1, is DTGVSQNPRHKITKRGQNVTFRCDPISEHNRLYWYRQTLGQGPEFLTYFQNEAQLEKSRLLSDRFSAERPKGSFSTLEIQRTEQGDSAMYLCASSWGGGNTEAFFGQGTRLTVV.

Notes on this clone: One base away lies a much larger clone, so this may be a sequencing read error. The rearrangement joins TRBV30 to TRBJ1-6; D is undetermined. The V and J ends lost 5 bases and 1 base respectively, with 9 bases between them. The CDR3 totals 14 residues. Germline values: CDR1 GTSNPN, CDR2 SVGIG (reference sequence). CDR3 coding DNA: TGTGCCTGGCTACGGGGATCCTATAATTCACCCCTCCACTTT. Translation gives CAWLRGSYNSPLHF.

A few counts support this clone. The J gene is TRBJ2-2, the V gene TRBV7-2; a weak D match, TRBD2 (6 bases). V shed 6 bases and J shed 3 bases, with 8 bases lying between them. Germline loops: CDR1 SGHTA, CDR2 FQGNSA. The CDR3 is 13 amino acids. The DNA for the CDR3 is TGTGCCAGCAGTCGGGGGTACACCGGGGAGCTGTTTTTT. As protein: CASSRGYTGELFF.

This clone occurred a few times. The chain employs TRBV7-9 and TRBJ1-4; 10 bases align to TRBD1. Germline V CDR1 and CDR2: SEHNR, FQNEAQ (reference sequence). The CDR3 is 16 amino acids. V was pared by 6 bases and J by 3 bases, with 7 bases of the junction left unmatched. For the CDR3, the DNA is TGTGCCAGCAGTCCAGACAGGGGGCCATCTAATGAAAAACTGTTTTTT. Protein sequence: CASSPDRGPSNEKLFF. Based on the CDR3 plus reference TRBV7-9 and TRBJ1-4, the full variable domain is DTGVSQNPRHKITKRGQNVTFRCDPISEHNRLYWYRQTLGQGPEFLTYFQNEAQLEKSRLLSDRFSAERPKGSFSTLEIQRTEQGDSAMYLCASSPDRGPSNEKLFFGSGTQLSVL.

This clone was seen more than once but under ten times. This chain connects TRBV7-2 to TRBJ2-6, with 15 bases aligning to TRBD2. There are 18 residues in the CDR3. The germline gives CDR1 SGHTA, CDR2 FQGNSA. V was pared by 7 bases and J by 3 bases, with 7 bases of the junction left unmatched. CDR3 nucleotides: TGTGCCAGCACCCGACCGGGACTAGCGGGAGGTGGGGCCAACGTCCTGACTTTC. This sequence encodes CASTRPGLAGGGANVLTF.

The chain joins TRBV28 to TRBJ1-2; D perhaps matches TRBD1 (6 bases). This CDR3 contains 13 residues. Germline CDR1 reads MDHEN; CDR2 reads SYDVKM. V was clipped by 6 bases and J by 6 bases, with 14 bases between them. CDR3: CASRPQGQNGYTF. CDR3 in DNA: TGTGCCAGCAGGCCGCAAGGACAGAATGGCTACACCTTC.

The V and J genes are TRBV4-1 and TRBJ1-4; D remains unclear. The CDR3 has 19 amino acids. Trimming took 3 bases from V and 0 from J, leaving 20 bases between them. CDR1 MGHRA and CDR2 YSYEKL come from the germline V gene. CDR3 sequence: CASSQTRGSLVATNEKLFF. The CDR3 DNA follows: TGCGCCAGCAGCCAGACACGGGGTTCCCTCGTCGCAACTAATGAAAAACTGTTTTTT.